The 18 T cell receptor beta chains given below trace back to one sample, sequenced in a study of cytomegalovirus exposure and HLA in healthy donors. It was with 60 Vbeta and 13 Jbeta primers that the PCR ran. The data were produced by immunoSEQ multiplex PCR, yet TCRdb's version contains in-frame clones alone and is incomplete. The sample carries approximately 130,000 clones, about three quarters recorded once. Sequenced material: PBMCs. The receptors come from a man younger than 45 in good health and CMV-seronegative.

This rearrangement joins TRBV10-2 to TRBJ1-2; no reliable D call. CDR3 length: 13 amino acids. V was shortened by 2 bases and J by 4 bases, with 8 bases between the two germline ends. Germline CDR1 reads WSHSY; CDR2 reads SAAADI. CDR3 protein: CASSEERGYGYTF. CDR3 coding DNA: TGCGCCAGCAGTGAGGAACGCGGCTATGGCTACACCTTC.

The chain joins TRBV27 to TRBJ1-5, with 9 bases that match TRBD1. CDR1 and CDR2 from the germline V gene are MNHEY and SMNVEV (reference sequence). The length of the CDR3 is 15 residues. Trimming at V came to 6 bases and at J to 2 bases, leaving 5 bases not matched to a gene. DNA for the CDR3: TGTGCCAGCAGCCGGGACAGGGTGGGCAATCAGCCCCAGCATTTT. This gives the protein CASSRDRVGNQPQHF.

The sample holds a few counts of this clone. CDR3 DNA: TGCGCCAGCAGTGAATCACAGTACGAGCAGTACTTC. This encodes CASSESQYEQYF. The chain is built from TRBV10-1 and TRBJ2-7; D unclear. CDR1 and CDR2 from the germline V gene are WNHNN and SYGVQD (reference sequence). Trimming shortened V by 3 bases and J by 4 bases, and 7 bases separated the two germline ends. The CDR3 is made up of 12 amino acids.

This chain connects TRBV29-1 to TRBJ1-3, with 8 bases fitting TRBD1. CDR1 is SQVTM, CDR2 ANQGSEA, per germline. After removal of 5 bases from V and 0 bases from J, the junction contained 6 bases not matched to a gene. This CDR3 region has 15 residues. CDR3 amino acids: CSVQGALFSGNTIYF. The CDR3 DNA is TGCAGCGTTCAGGGGGCCTTATTCTCTGGAAACACCATATATTTT.

The chain joins TRBV6-6 to TRBJ1-2, with D tentatively TRBD1 (6 bases). Between the trimmed V and J ends, which lost 5 bases and 7 bases, there was a span of 11 bases. This CDR3 is built from 12 residues. CDR1 is MNHNY, CDR2 SVGAGI, per germline (reference sequence). The CDR3 region has the DNA TGTGCCAGCAGTGCGCAGGGGTCTGGCTACACCTTC. Translated, it gives CASSAQGSGYTF.

CDR3 sequence: CASSPLTGTNTEAFF. Written as DNA, the CDR3 is TGCGCCAGCAGCCCTCTGACAGGGACGAACACTGAAGCTTTCTTT. The chain has TRBV5-1 and TRBJ1-1, with 7 positions matching TRBD1. The CDR3 contains 15 residues. V shed 4 bases, J shed 1 base, and the junction held 7 bases outside the gene matches. CDR1 is SGHRS and CDR2 is YFSETQ in the germline V gene.

The chain couples TRBV28 to TRBJ2-7; D might be TRBD2 (5 bases). This CDR3 spans 12 amino acids. Germline assignment: CDR1 MDHEN and CDR2 SYDVKM. The germline V and J ends were trimmed by 6 bases and 6 bases, with 12 bases remaining between them. This CDR3 is CASSLTRTEQYF. For the CDR3, the DNA is TGTGCCAGCAGCCTAACTAGGACCGAGCAGTACTTC.

The chain links TRBV19 to TRBJ1-1, with TRBD1 matching 9 bases. The length of the CDR3 is 15 residues. J was trimmed by 2 bases and V by 4 bases; bases with no gene match: 5. Germline assignment: CDR1 LNHDA and CDR2 SQIVND (reference sequence). CDR3 region: CASSKPGQGNTEAFF. CDR3 DNA sequence: TGTGCCAGTAGTAAACCGGGACAGGGTAACACTGAAGCTTTCTTT.

V usage is TRBV7-3 and J usage is TRBJ2-2, with 13 nucleotides matching TRBD2. Germline V gives CDR1 SGHTA, CDR2 FQGTGA. This CDR3 comprises 17 residues. The V segment lost 6 bases and the J segment 0 bases; nucleotides outside the gene matches: 4. The DNA of the CDR3 is TGTGCCAGCAGTCGGGGACTAGCGGGGCCGAACACCGGGGAGCTGTTTTTT. It yields the protein CASSRGLAGPNTGELFF.

V is TRBV25-1 and J is TRBJ2-1; weak D call: TRBD2 (6 bases). Trimming pared 10 bases from V and 7 bases from J, leaving 17 bases between. Germline V lookup: CDR1 MGHDK, CDR2 SYGVNS. The CDR3 is made up of 13 amino acids. Here the CDR3 DNA reads TGTGCCACCCGGGACTTTGCCGCTAATGAGCAGTTCTTC. Its translation is CATRDFAANEQFF.

The chain is built from TRBV7-2 and TRBJ2-2; no clear D gene. The CDR3 totals 16 residues. V was shortened by 4 bases and J by 1 base, with 13 bases between the two germline ends. Per germline, CDR1 SGHTA and CDR2 FQGNSA. The CDR3 region is CASSSLRHQNTGELFF. The CDR3 DNA sequence: TGTGCCAGCAGCTCCCTGAGACATCAGAACACCGGGGAGCTGTTTTTT.

This chain uses TRBV6-4 with TRBJ2-3, with D tentatively TRBD2 (6 bases). Germline V gene data show CDR1 as MRHNA and CDR2 as SNTAGT. This CDR3 is built from 16 residues. With 4 bases removed from V and 0 bases from J, the gap between germline ends came to 14 bases. CDR3 sequence reads: CASSGGRGTSTDTQYF. CDR3 coding DNA: TGTGCCAGCAGTGGAGGCCGGGGGACTAGCACAGATACGCAGTATTTT.

This CDR3 reads CASSPDNSGANVLTF. The CDR3 nucleotides read TGCGCCAGCAGCCCTGACAACTCTGGGGCCAACGTCCTGACTTTC. J is TRBJ2-6 and V is TRBV5-1; unclear D gene. The CDR3 is made up of 15 amino acids. Germline V gene data show CDR1 as SGHRS and CDR2 as YFSETQ. Trimming removed 4 bases from V and 0 bases from J, with 8 bases in between.

The chain carries TRBV5-1 and TRBJ1-1; 10 bases match TRBD1. The CDR3 runs to 14 residues. The trim removed 2 bases at V and 4 bases at J, leaving 2 bases unmatched. Per germline, CDR1 SGHRS and CDR2 YFSETQ. CDR3: CASSFRDRGTEAFF. The CDR3 DNA sequence: TGCGCCAGCAGCTTCCGGGACAGGGGCACTGAAGCTTTCTTT.

This clone has a handful of counts. The genes are TRBV5-6 and TRBJ1-4; D is possibly TRBD1 (5 bases). The V gene's germline CDR1 is SGHDT and CDR2 YYEEEE. This CDR3 spans 17 amino acids. The ends were cut back, 2 bases at V and 7 bases at J, with 21 bases in the middle. CDR3 amino acids: CASSFRAGEILGEKLFF. The CDR3 DNA sequence: TGTGCCAGCAGCTTTCGGGCGGGGGAGATCTTAGGTGAAAAACTGTTTTTT.

The chain has TRBV10-3 and TRBJ2-7; 9 positions match TRBD1. V lost 2 bases, J lost 2 bases, and 4 bases stayed unmatched. Germline V gene data show CDR1 as ENHRY and CDR2 as SYGVKD. This CDR3 comprises 15 residues. The CDR3 region has the DNA TGTGCCATCAGTGAGAGCACAGGGGGCGCCTACGAGCAGTACTTC. Translating gives CAISESTGGAYEQYF.

V gene TRBV5-1 combines with J gene TRBJ2-1, with TRBD1 matching 10 bases. V shed 0 bases, J shed 5 bases, and the junction held 5 bases outside the gene matches. The CDR3 has 16 residues. Germline lookup yields CDR1 SGHRS and CDR2 YFSETQ. Here the CDR3 DNA reads TGCGCCAGCAGCTTGGGACAGGGGGCTGTAGACAATGAGCAGTTCTTC. Amino acids: CASSLGQGAVDNEQFF.

The gene calls are TRBV9 and TRBJ1-1; D gene uncertain. Germline V gives CDR1 SGDLS, CDR2 YYNGEE. The CDR3 is 12 residues long. Trimming cost V 0 bases and J 6 bases, with 6 bases left between them. CDR3 protein: CASSVGGPEAFF. The CDR3 DNA reads as TGTGCCAGCAGCGTAGGCGGGCCTGAAGCTTTCTTT.